The source of this T cell receptor (beta chain) is a study of response to subunit inactivated influenza vaccine. This CDR3 has 13 amino acids. Trimming cost V 6 bases and J 0 bases, with 12 bases left between them. Looked up from germline, CDR1 is DFQATT and CDR2 is SNEGSKA (reference sequence). TCRdb independently ran MiXCR on the RT-PCR reads; one entry per CDR3 protein. The sample yields about 530,000 distinct CDR3 sequences, 12% seen once. This clonotype was seen a few times. This specimen was PBMCs from blood, taken on the day of vaccination. The origin of this receptor is a middle-aged man who received an inactivated influenza vaccine. The chain is built from TRBV20-1 and TRBJ2-7; D perhaps matches TRBD2 (6 bases). The CDR3 here is CSATQRASYEQYF. In DNA form, the CDR3 reads TGCAGTGCAACCCAGCGGGCCTCCTACGAGCAGTACTTC.